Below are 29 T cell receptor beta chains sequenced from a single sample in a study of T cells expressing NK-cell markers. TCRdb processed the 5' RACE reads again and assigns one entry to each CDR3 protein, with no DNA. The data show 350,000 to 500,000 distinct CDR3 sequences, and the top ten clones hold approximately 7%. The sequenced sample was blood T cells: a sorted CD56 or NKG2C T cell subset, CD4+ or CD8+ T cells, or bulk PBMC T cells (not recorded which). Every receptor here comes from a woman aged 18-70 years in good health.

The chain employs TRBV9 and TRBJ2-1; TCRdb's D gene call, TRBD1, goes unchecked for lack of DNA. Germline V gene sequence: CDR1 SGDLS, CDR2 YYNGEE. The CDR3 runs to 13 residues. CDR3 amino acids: CASPGHHYNEQFF.

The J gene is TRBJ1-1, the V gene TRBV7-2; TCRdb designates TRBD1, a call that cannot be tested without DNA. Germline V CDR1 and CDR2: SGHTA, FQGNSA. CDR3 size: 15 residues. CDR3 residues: CASSLRLSGMTWAFF. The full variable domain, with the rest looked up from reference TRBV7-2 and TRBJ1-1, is GAGVSQSPSNKVTEKGKDVELRCDPISGHTALYWYRQSLGQGLEFLIYFQGNSAPDKSGLPSDRFSAERTGGSVSTLTIQRTQQEDSAVYLCASSLRLSGMTWAFFGQGTRLTVV.

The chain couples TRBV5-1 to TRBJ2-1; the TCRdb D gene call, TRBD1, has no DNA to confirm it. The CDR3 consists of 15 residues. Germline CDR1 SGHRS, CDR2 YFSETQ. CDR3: CASSFGLGGNNEQFF.

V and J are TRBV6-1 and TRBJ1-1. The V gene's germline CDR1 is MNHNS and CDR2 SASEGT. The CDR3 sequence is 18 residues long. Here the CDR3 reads CASSSPVGKGGLNTEAFF.

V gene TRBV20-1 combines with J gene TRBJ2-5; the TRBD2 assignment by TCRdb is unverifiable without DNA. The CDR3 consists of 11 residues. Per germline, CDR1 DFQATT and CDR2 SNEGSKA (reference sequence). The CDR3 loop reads CSAPYEGTQYF.

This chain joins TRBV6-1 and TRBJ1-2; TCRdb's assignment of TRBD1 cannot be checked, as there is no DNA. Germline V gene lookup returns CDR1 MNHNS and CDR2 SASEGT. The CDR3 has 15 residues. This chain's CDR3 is CASSQTGNANYGYTF.

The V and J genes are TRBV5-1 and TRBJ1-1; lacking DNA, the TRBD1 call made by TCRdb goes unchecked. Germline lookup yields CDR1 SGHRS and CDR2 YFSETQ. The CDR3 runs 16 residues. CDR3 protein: CASSGGSLGVNTEAFF.

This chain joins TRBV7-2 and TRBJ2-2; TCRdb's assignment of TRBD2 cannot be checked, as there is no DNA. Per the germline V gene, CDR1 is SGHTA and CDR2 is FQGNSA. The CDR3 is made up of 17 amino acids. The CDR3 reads CASSFFNGLPNTGELFF.

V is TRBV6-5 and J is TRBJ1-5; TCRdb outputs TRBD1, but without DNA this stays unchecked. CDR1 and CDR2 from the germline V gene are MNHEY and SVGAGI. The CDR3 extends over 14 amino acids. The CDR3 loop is CASSYSNGGQPQHF.

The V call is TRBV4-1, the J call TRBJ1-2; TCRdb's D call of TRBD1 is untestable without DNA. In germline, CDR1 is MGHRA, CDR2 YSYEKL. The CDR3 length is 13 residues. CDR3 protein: CASSLAHDYGYTF.

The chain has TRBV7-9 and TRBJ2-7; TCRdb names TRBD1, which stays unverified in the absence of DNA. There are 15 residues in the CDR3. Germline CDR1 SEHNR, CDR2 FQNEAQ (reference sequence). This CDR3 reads CASSPLGYGSYEQYF.

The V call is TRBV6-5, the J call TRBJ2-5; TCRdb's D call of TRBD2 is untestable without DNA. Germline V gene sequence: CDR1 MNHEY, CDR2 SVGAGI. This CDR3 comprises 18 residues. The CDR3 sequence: CASSYPPQHSAIQETQYF.

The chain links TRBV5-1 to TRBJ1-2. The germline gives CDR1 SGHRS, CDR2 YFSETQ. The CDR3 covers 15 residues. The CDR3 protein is CASSLSTDANYGYTF.

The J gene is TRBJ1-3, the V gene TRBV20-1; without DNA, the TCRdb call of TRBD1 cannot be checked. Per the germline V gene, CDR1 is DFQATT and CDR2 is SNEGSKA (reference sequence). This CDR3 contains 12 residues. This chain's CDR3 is CSARDRANTIYF.

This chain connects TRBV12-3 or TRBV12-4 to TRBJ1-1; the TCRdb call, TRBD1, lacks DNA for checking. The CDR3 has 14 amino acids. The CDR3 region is CASTPGGPNTEAFF.

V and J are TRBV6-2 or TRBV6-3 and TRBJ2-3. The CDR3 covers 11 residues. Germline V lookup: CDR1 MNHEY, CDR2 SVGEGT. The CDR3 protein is CASSYGQKEYF.

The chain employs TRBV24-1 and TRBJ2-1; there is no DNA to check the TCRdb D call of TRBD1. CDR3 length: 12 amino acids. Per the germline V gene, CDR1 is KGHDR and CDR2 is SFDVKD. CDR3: CATSEVRGEQFF.

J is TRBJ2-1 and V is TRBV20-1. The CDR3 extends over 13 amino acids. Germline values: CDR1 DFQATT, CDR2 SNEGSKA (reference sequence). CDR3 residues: CSARKRVANEQFF.

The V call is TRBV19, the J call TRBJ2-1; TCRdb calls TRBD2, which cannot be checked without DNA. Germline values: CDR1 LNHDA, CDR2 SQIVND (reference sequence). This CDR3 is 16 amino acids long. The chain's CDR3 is CASSKGLAGGVNEQFF.

This CDR3 reads CASSQPLGGRGNEQFF. The gene calls are TRBV4-2 and TRBJ2-1; with no DNA, the TCRdb D assignment of TRBD2 cannot be verified. The CDR3 covers 16 residues. Looked up from germline, CDR1 is LGHNA and CDR2 is YNFKEQ.

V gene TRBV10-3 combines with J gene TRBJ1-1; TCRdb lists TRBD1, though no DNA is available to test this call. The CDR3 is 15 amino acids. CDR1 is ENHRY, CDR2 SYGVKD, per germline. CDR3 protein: CAISDLPGQYTEAFF.

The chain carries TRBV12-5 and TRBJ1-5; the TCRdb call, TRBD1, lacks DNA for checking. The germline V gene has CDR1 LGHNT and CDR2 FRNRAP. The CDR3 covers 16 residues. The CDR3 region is CASGLLYGRGNQPQHF.

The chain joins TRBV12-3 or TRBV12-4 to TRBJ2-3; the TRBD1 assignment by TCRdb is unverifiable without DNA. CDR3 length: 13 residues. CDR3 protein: CASSYLGADTQYF.

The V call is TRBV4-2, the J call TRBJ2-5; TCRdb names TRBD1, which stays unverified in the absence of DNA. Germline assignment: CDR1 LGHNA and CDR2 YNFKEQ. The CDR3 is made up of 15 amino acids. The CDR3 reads CASSQERGGQETQYF.

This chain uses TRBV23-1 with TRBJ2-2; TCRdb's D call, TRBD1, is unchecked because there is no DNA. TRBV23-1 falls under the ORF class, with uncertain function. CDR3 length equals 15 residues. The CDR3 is CASSLRTGLTGELFF.

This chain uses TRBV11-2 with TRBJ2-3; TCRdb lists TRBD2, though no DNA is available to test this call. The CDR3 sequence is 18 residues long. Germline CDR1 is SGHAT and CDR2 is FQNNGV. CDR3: CASSSRTSGGRSTDTQYF.

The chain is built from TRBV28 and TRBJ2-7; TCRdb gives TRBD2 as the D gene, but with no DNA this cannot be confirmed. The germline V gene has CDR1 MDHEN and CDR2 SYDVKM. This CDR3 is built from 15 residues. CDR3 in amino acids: CASSLPTSRLLGQYF.

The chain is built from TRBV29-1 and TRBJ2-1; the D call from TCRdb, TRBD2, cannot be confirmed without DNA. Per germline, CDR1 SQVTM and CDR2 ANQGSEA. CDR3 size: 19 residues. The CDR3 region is CSVEAVRQTLAGGYNEQFF.

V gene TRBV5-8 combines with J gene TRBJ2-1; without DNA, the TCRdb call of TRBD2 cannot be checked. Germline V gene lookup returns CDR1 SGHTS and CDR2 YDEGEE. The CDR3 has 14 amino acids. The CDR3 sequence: CASSLGGALDEQFF.